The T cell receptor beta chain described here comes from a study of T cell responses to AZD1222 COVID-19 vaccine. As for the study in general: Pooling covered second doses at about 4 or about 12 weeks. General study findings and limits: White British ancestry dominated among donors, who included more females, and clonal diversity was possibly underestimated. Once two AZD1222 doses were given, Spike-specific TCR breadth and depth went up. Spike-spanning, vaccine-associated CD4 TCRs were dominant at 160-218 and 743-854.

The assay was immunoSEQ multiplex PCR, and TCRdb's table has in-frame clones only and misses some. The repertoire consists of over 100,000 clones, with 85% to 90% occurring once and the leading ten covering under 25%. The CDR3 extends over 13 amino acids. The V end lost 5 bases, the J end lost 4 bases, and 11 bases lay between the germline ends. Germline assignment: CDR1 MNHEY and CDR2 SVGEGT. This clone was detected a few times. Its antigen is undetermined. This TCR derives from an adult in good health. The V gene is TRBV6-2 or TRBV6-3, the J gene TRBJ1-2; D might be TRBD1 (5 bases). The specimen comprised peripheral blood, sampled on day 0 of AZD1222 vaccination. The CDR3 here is CASSDTGLYGYTF. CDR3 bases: TGTGCCAGCAGTGATACAGGCCTCTATGGCTACACCTTC.